These 16 T cell receptor beta chains came from one sample sequenced in a study of OX40 agonist ivuxolimab in advanced cancers. Only in-frame clones appear in the TCRdb table, and some are missing; sequencing was by immunoSEQ multiplex PCR. Of more than 70,000 clones listed, around 90% are singletons. The sample here was CD4+ or CD8+ T cells sorted from blood, taken in a trial of the OX40 agonist ivuxolimab. The receptor set was obtained from an adult with an advanced solid tumor such as melanoma, head and neck, liver or kidney cancer.

The chain uses TRBV2 and TRBJ1-5; the D is unclear. This CDR3 spans 15 amino acids. V was clipped by 2 bases and J by 0 bases, with 8 bases between them. CDR1 and CDR2 (germline): SNHLY, FYNNEI. CDR3 in amino acids: CASSELGYSNQPQHF. In DNA, the CDR3 is TGTGCCAGCAGTGAATTGGGATATAGCAATCAGCCCCAGCATTTT.

This clone was detected only once. The rearrangement joins TRBV7-9 to TRBJ1-5; a weak D match, TRBD1 (5 bases). Trimming shortened V by 8 bases and J by 0 bases, and 8 bases separated the two germline ends. This CDR3 is 13 amino acids long. Germline V gene lookup returns CDR1 SEHNR and CDR2 FQNEAQ (reference sequence). CDR3 sequence: CASVRGSNQPQHF. In nucleotides, the CDR3 is TGTGCCAGCGTTAGGGGTAGCAATCAGCCCCAGCATTTT.

V usage is TRBV5-6 and J usage is TRBJ1-1; no reliable D call. The V gene lost 2 bases and the J gene lost 0 bases, with 8 bases spanning the gap. The CDR3 is 14 residues long. CDR1 and CDR2 from the germline V gene are SGHDT and YYEEEE. The CDR3 sequence is CASSLVLMNTEAFF. CDR3 DNA: TGTGCCAGCAGCTTAGTTCTGATGAACACTGAAGCTTTCTTT.

The rearrangement uses TRBV11-2 and TRBJ2-3; TRBD1 might be the D (5 bases). Germline loops: CDR1 SGHAT, CDR2 FQNNGV. Trimming cost V 2 bases and J 2 bases, with 14 bases left between them. This CDR3 comprises 16 residues. The CDR3 nucleotides read TGTGCCAGCAGCTTACTATCAGGGCGGTTCACAGATACGCAGTATTTT. This sequence encodes CASSLLSGRFTDTQYF. The entire variable domain, with the rest obtained from reference TRBV11-2 and TRBJ2-3, is as follows: EAGVAQSPRYKIIEKRQSVAFWCNPISGHATLYWYQQILGQGPKLLIQFQNNGVVDDSQLPKDRFSAERLKGVDSTLKIQPAKLEDSAVYLCASSLLSGRFTDTQYFGPGTRLTVL.

This clone was observed a single time. The chain couples TRBV11-2 to TRBJ1-2; the D is unclear. Germline assignment: CDR1 SGHAT and CDR2 FQNNGV. This CDR3 region has 13 residues. Trimming shortened V by 5 bases and J by 2 bases, and 9 bases separated the two germline ends. This CDR3 is CASSPQENYGYTF. The CDR3 DNA is TGTGCCAGCAGCCCCCAGGAGAACTATGGCTACACCTTC.

The chain combines TRBV4-1 with TRBJ2-7, with D unresolved. V lost 0 bases, J lost 4 bases, and 13 bases lay in between. Germline V CDR1 and CDR2: MGHRA, YSYEKL. The CDR3 is 15 amino acids. This CDR3 is CASSQEWPVVYEQYF. In DNA form, the CDR3 reads TGCGCCAGCAGCCAAGAATGGCCGGTCGTTTACGAGCAGTACTTC.

This clone has only a few counts. This rearrangement joins TRBV7-2 to TRBJ2-3; D is possibly TRBD2 (6 bases). Trimming cost V 4 bases and J 0 bases, with 17 bases left between them. Germline V gene data show CDR1 as SGHTA and CDR2 as FQGNSA. The CDR3 extends over 17 amino acids. This chain's CDR3 is CASSSLGSGQSTDTQYF. DNA for the CDR3: TGTGCCAGCAGCTCCCTCGGTAGCGGCCAAAGCACAGATACGCAGTATTTT.

The genes are TRBV5-6 and TRBJ2-1; D is perhaps TRBD2 (5 bases). V lost 3 bases, J lost 14 bases, and 12 bases lay in between. The CDR3 sequence is 11 residues long. CDR1 is SGHDT, CDR2 YYEEEE, per germline. The CDR3 is CASSSEGHEFF. Here the CDR3 DNA reads TGTGCCAGCAGCTCCGAGGGCCACGAGTTCTTC.

The rearrangement links TRBV27 to TRBJ1-1, with a weak D call TRBD1 (5 bases). The CDR3 length is 14 residues. Germline CDR1 and CDR2: MNHEY and SMNVEV (reference sequence). V was shortened by 3 bases and J by 3 bases, with 11 bases between the two germline ends. CDR3 residues: CASSLKGSYTEAFF. Written as DNA, the CDR3 is TGTGCCAGCAGTTTGAAGGGGAGTTACACTGAAGCTTTCTTT.

The chain links TRBV6-6 to TRBJ1-1; TRBD1 matches 7 bases. Germline CDR1 MNHNY, CDR2 SVGAGI (reference sequence). The CDR3 spans 16 residues. The J segment lost 0 bases and the V segment lost 0 bases, leaving 4 bases of the junction unmatched. In DNA, the CDR3 is TGTGCCAGCAGTTACTCGAGGGACAGAATGAACACTGAAGCTTTCTTT. Translated, it gives CASSYSRDRMNTEAFF.

The chain combines TRBV2 with TRBJ2-7; 7 positions match TRBD1. The germline CDR1 and CDR2 sequences are SNHLY and FYNNEI. V trimming: 3 bases; J trimming: 4 bases; junction bases outside the gene matches: 6. This CDR3 contains 14 residues. The CDR3 loop reads CASSETGTGYEQYF. The DNA of the CDR3 is TGTGCCAGCAGTGAGACAGGGACGGGTTACGAGCAGTACTTC.

This clone was seen more than once but under ten times. The rearrangement uses TRBV4-1 and TRBJ1-1; D gene ambiguous. CDR3 length: 17 amino acids. Per germline, CDR1 MGHRA and CDR2 YSYEKL. The V gene lost 1 base and the J gene lost 2 bases, with 17 bases spanning the gap. Written as DNA, the CDR3 is TGCGCCAGCAGCCAAGGGTCTGGGAACCCTTTAAACACTGAAGCTTTCTTT. This gives the protein CASSQGSGNPLNTEAFF.

The count of this clone is one. The rearrangement joins TRBV6-1 to TRBJ1-6; 7 bases are shared with TRBD1. The CDR3 has 15 amino acids. Germline loops: CDR1 MNHNS, CDR2 SASEGT. V trimming: 9 bases; J trimming: 0 bases; junction bases outside the gene matches: 5. CDR3 nucleotide sequence: TGTGCCAGTTGGGACAGAGGCTCCTATAATTCACCCCTCCACTTT. It encodes CASWDRGSYNSPLHF.

The chain couples TRBV19 to TRBJ2-5; the match to TRBD1 covers 8 bases. Germline CDR1 reads LNHDA; CDR2 reads SQIVND (reference sequence). Trimming removed 7 bases from V and 5 bases from J; junction bases left unmatched: 6. This CDR3 comprises 13 residues. The CDR3 DNA reads TGTGCCAGTAACGACAGGGGAGTTGAGACCCAGTACTTC. This sequence encodes CASNDRGVETQYF.

This clone is a singleton in its sample. V gene TRBV28 combines with J gene TRBJ2-1; D might be TRBD1 (6 bases). The CDR3 has 15 amino acids. V lost 5 bases and J lost 4, with 15 bases in between. Germline CDR1 is MDHEN and CDR2 is SYDVKM. The DNA for the CDR3 is TGTGCCAGCAGTCGAGAGGGGACAAATTACAATGAGCAGTTCTTC. It specifies CASSREGTNYNEQFF.

V usage is TRBV19 and J usage is TRBJ1-2; D remains ambiguous. Trimming pared 7 bases from V and 3 bases from J, leaving 15 bases between. This CDR3 spans 14 amino acids. Germline CDR1 is LNHDA and CDR2 is SQIVND (reference sequence). Written as DNA, the CDR3 is TGTGCCAGTACCCCGGACGGGCGGGACTATGGCTACACCTTC. Protein product: CASTPDGRDYGYTF.